This T cell receptor beta chain is drawn from a study of identical twins. V was shortened by 3 bases and J by 6 bases, with 19 bases between the two germline ends. The CDR3 covers 16 residues. In germline, CDR1 is LGHNA, CDR2 YSLEER. Template switching added a universal primer site, and cDNA bore unique molecular identifiers. Each CDR3 protein is one row after TCRdb ran MiXCR on the 5' RACE reads. This sample has approximately 620,000 distinct CDR3 sequences; about 9.4% occur once, and the top ten carry about 0.98%. The sample also formed part of further work on yellow fever vaccine responses in identical twins.

This clonotype was sampled from a woman aged 18 to 35 in good health. The J gene is TRBJ2-3, the V gene TRBV4-3; unclear D gene. Sequencing used PBMCs. The CDR3 sequence: CASSQSIGPTWDTQYF. CDR3 nucleotides: TGCGCCAGCAGCCAGTCAATCGGACCCACATGGGATACGCAGTATTTT.